These 9 T cell receptor beta chains were sequenced from one sample in a study of human T cells and chemical hapten exposure. Stated time point: patch test 3, about 24 weeks after DPC sensitization. Treatment denoted: therapeutic diphenylcyclopropenone sensitization with weekly scalp DPC. TCRdb reprocessed the RACE reads via MiXCR and lists one record per CDR3 protein. The sample lists about 190,000 distinct CDR3 sequences, about 25% occurring once. The starting material was whole blood, obtained in connection with sensitization to the hapten diphenylcyclopropenone (DPC). These receptors were collected from a woman between 40 and 55 years old with alopecia areata. Some clones in this sample may be carry-over from other donors' samples.

The chain uses TRBV5-5 and TRBJ2-5; a weak D match, TRBD1 (5 bases). Germline V gene sequence: CDR1 SGHKS, CDR2 YYEKEE (reference sequence). This CDR3 has 15 amino acids. V gave up 0 bases and J gave up 5 bases, with 14 bases separating them. CDR3 bases: TGTGCCAGCAGCTTGGGCGCAGGGTTCAGGGAGACCCAGTACTTC. This sequence encodes CASSLGAGFRETQYF.

This clonotype was detected a few times. V and J are TRBV7-2 and TRBJ1-3, with D unclear. CDR1 and CDR2 (germline): SGHTA, FQGNSA. CDR3 size: 16 residues. Trimming pared 0 bases from V and 0 bases from J, leaving 9 bases between. The CDR3 nucleotides read TGTGCCAGCAGCTTAGCCGGAGGATACTCTGGAAACACCATATATTTT. This translates into CASSLAGGYSGNTIYF.

V usage is TRBV6-5 and J usage is TRBJ1-2; D might be TRBD1 (6 bases). Germline V gene data show CDR1 as MNHEY and CDR2 as SVGAGI. V lost 6 bases to trimming and J lost 6 bases, with 14 bases between them. The CDR3 totals 13 residues. The CDR3, as DNA: TGTGCCAGCAGCTTTACAGGGACTAATGGCTACACCTTC. Translating it yields CASSFTGTNGYTF.

The table lists this clonotype with a few counts. The chain carries TRBV29-1 and TRBJ2-5; D is undetermined. Germline CDR1 is SQVTM and CDR2 is ANQGSEA. Trimming shortened V by 8 bases and J by 5 bases, and 18 bases separated the two germline ends. The CDR3 has 13 residues. CDR3 residues: CSPRGVDGETQYF. In DNA, the CDR3 is TGCAGCCCCCGCGGAGTGGATGGGGAGACCCAGTACTTC.

V usage is TRBV20-1 and J usage is TRBJ2-1; TRBD2 matches 9 bases. CDR1 and CDR2 from the germline V gene are DFQATT and SNEGSKA (reference sequence). With 5 bases clipped from V and 5 bases from J, the junction kept 13 bases outside the gene matches. This CDR3 spans 16 amino acids. In DNA, the CDR3 is TGCAGTGCTGGAAAATTAGCGGGAGTGACAGACAATGAGCAGTTCTTC. Its protein is CSAGKLAGVTDNEQFF.

The chain uses TRBV24-1 and TRBJ2-3; TRBD2 might be the D (6 bases). Trimming stripped 10 bases from V and 2 bases from J, with 9 bases between. The CDR3 is made up of 12 amino acids. Germline CDR1 and CDR2: KGHDR and SFDVKD. As DNA, the CDR3 is TGTGCCACGGGAGGCTACACAGATACGCAGTATTTT. Its protein product is CATGGYTDTQYF.

V usage is TRBV7-8 and J usage is TRBJ2-7; no firm D call. Germline loops: CDR1 SGHVS, CDR2 FQNEAQ. Between the trimmed V and J ends, which lost 6 bases and 3 bases, there was a span of 12 bases. CDR3 length: 13 residues. CDR3 sequence reads: CASSLGVDYEQYF. The CDR3 region has the DNA TGTGCCAGCAGTCTTGGGGTTGACTACGAGCAGTACTTC.

In this sample, this clonotype turned up a few times. The DNA of the CDR3 is TGCAGCGTTGGGGGCGAGGCGGGAGGGCCCGGAGATACGCAGTATTTT. Its protein is CSVGGEAGGPGDTQYF. The V gene is TRBV29-1, the J gene TRBJ2-3; 9 positions agree with TRBD2. In germline, CDR1 is SQVTM, CDR2 ANQGSEA. The CDR3 runs 16 residues. V trimming: 4 bases; J trimming: 5 bases; junction bases outside the gene matches: 13.

The rearrangement links TRBV28 to TRBJ2-7; 13 positions match TRBD2. J was trimmed by 2 bases and V by 7 bases; bases with no gene match: 5. Germline CDR1 reads MDHEN; CDR2 reads SYDVKM. This CDR3 is built from 15 residues. The CDR3 bases are TGTGCCAGCAAACGTGGACTAGCGGGAGCCTACGAGCAGTACTTC. Translation gives CASKRGLAGAYEQYF.